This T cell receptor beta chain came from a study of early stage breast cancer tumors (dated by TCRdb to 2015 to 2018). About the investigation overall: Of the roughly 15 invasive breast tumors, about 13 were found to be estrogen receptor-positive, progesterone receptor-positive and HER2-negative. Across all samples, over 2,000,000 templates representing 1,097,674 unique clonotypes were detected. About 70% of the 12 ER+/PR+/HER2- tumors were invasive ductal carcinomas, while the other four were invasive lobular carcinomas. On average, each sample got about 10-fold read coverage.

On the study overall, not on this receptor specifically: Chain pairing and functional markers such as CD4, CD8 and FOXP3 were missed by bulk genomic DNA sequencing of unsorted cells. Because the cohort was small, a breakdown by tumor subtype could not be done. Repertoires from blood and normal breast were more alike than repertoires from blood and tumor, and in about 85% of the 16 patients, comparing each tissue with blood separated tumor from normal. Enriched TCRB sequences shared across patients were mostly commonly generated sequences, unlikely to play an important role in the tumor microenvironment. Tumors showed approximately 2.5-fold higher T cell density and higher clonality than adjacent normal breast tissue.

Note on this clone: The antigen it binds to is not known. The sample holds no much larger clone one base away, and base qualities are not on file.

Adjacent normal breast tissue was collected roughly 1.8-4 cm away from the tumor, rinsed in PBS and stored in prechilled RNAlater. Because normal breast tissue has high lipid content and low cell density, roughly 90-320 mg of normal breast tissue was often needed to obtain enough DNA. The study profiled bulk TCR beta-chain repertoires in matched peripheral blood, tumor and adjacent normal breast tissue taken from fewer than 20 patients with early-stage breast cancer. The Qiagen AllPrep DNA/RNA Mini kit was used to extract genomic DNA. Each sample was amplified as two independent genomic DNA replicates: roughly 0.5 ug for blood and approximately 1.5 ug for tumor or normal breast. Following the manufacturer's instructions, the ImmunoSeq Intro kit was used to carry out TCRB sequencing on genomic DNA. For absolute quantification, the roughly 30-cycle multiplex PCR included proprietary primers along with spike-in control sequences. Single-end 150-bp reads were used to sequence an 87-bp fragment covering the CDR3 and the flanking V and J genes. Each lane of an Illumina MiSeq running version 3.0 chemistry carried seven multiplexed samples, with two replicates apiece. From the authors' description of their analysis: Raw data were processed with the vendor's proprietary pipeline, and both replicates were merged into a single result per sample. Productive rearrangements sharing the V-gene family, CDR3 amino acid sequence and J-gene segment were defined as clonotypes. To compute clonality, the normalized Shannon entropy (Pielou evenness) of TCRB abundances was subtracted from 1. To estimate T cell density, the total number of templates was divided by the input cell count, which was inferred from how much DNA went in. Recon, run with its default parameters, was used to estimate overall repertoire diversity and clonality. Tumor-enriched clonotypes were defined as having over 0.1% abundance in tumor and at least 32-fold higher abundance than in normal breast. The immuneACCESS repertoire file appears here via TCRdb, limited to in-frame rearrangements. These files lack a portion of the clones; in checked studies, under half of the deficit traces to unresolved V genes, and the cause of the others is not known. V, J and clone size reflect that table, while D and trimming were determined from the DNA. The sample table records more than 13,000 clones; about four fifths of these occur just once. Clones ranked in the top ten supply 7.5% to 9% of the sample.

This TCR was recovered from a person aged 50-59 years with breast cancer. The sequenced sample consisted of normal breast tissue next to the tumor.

The CDR3 here reads CASSLAAGGPAKETQYF. The bases are TGTGCCAGCAGCTTAGCCGCGGGAGGCCCAGCCAAAGAGACCCAGTACTTC. Recombination connected TRBV7-8 to TRBJ2-5, with 8 bases matching TRBD2. CDR1 SGHVS and CDR2 FQNEAQ were looked up in the germline V gene. From V the trimming removes 0 bases and from J it removes 3 bases, while the gene matches leave 9 bases of the junction unaccounted for. The cysteine opens and the phenylalanine closes a CDR3 of 17 amino acids. Kept here is only the CDR3 DNA, which spans 51 bases and is read in frame from base 1.